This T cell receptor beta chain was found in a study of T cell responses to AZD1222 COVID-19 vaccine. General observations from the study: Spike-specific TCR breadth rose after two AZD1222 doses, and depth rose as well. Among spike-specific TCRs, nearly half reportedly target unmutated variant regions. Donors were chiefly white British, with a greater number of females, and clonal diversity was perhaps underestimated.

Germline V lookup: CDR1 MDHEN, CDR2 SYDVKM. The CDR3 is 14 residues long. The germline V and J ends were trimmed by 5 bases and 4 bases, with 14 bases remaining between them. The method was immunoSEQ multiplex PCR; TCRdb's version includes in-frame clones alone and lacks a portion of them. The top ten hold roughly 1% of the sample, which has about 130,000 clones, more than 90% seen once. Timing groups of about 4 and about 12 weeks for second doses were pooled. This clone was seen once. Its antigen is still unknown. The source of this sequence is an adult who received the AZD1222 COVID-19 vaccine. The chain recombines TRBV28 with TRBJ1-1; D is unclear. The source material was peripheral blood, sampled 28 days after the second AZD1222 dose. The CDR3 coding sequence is TGTGCCAGCAGTGCCCCTCTAGTGGTCACTGAAGCTTTCTTT. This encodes CASSAPLVVTEAFF. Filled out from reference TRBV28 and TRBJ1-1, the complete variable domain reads DVKVTQSSRYLVKRTGEKVFLECVQDMDHENMFWYRQDPGLGLRLIYFSYDVKMKEKGDIPEGYSVSREKKERFSLILESASTNQTSMYLCASSAPLVVTEAFFGQGTRLTVV.